The clone carrying this T cell receptor (beta chain) was detected ten times or more. No antigen is known for it. These data originate in a study of CD8 T cells in ankylosing spondylitis. Findings of the study overall: A motif of under ten highly homologous TCR beta variants was seen as apparently characteristic of ankylosing spondylitis blood. Reportedly, disease-linked clones are significantly enriched in ankylosing spondylitis patients' matched synovial fluid. Reactive arthritis synovial fluid and blood were previously reported to contain some motif variants.

Generation of TCR beta libraries employed quantitative 5'-RACE incorporating molecular barcodes. In TCRdb, the 5' RACE reads were re-called with MiXCR into one record per CDR3 protein. This sample has fewer than 150,000 distinct CDR3 sequences; roughly 6.6% occur once, and the top ten carry roughly an eighth. This CDR3 spans 13 amino acids. Per germline, CDR1 SNHLY and CDR2 FYNNEI. The ends lost 8 bases at V and 5 bases at J; junction bases unmatched: 4. This TCR came from a female donor with ankylosing spondylitis or in good health (not recorded which). The chain employs TRBV2 and TRBJ2-1; 9 nucleotides align to TRBD1. Source material: blood, either unsorted or a sorted T cell fraction (not recorded which). CDR3 sequence (DNA): TGTGCCAGCGGGAGGACAGGGGACAATGAGCAGTTCTTC. Its translation is CASGRTGDNEQFF.